Each of the 24 T cell receptor beta chains below was sequenced from the same sample in a study of PD-1 blockade in classical Hodgkin lymphoma. TCRdb's table, derived via immunoSEQ multiplex PCR, lists solely in-frame clones and lacks some. Here the sample spans some 150,000 clones, about 78% being singletons. Brentuximab vedotin exposure varied among the patients, all of whom had relapsed after autologous stem cell transplantation. Source: peripheral blood mononuclear cells (PBMCs), taken before the second cycle of nivolumab. These receptors were collected from a human donor with classical Hodgkin lymphoma.

This clone has more than one count but fewer than ten. This chain links TRBV11-3 with TRBJ2-1; D gene unclear. CDR1 is SGHNT and CDR2 is YENEEA in the germline V gene. V was clipped by 8 bases and J by 5 bases, with 13 bases between them. The CDR3 is 13 amino acids. This CDR3 is CASSSMRHNEQFF. The CDR3 DNA follows: TGTGCCAGCTCCAGTATGAGGCACAATGAGCAGTTCTTC.

A single count supports this clone. V gene TRBV29-1 combines with J gene TRBJ1-2; tentatively, D is TRBD1 (6 bases). The germline V and J ends were trimmed by 4 bases and 3 bases, with 15 bases remaining between them. Germline CDR1 is SQVTM and CDR2 is ANQGSEA. This CDR3 is built from 14 residues. CDR3 DNA sequence: TGCAGCGTTGGGCCGACAGGTGAGGACTATGGCTACACCTTC. Amino acid sequence: CSVGPTGEDYGYTF.

The table lists this clone with many counts. J is TRBJ2-3 and V is TRBV7-9; TRBD1 might be the D (5 bases). The ends were cut back, 1 base at V and 2 bases at J, with 7 bases in the middle. The CDR3 is 14 amino acids. Germline CDR1 and CDR2: SEHNR and FQNEAQ (reference sequence). The CDR3 loop is CASSLEGYTDTQYF. CDR3 coding DNA: TGTGCCAGCAGCTTAGAGGGGTACACAGATACGCAGTATTTT.

Concerning this clone: Different DNA sequences within this sample yield the same CDR3. J is TRBJ2-5 and V is TRBV10-3; unclear D gene. CDR3 length equals 12 residues. Germline V gene data show CDR1 as ENHRY and CDR2 as SYGVKD. V gave up 0 bases and J gave up 4 bases, with 3 bases separating them. As DNA, the CDR3 is TGTGCCATCAGTGAGTCAAGAGAGACCCAGTACTTC. This gives the protein CAISESRETQYF.

This rearrangement joins TRBV2 to TRBJ2-2; D unclear. CDR1 and CDR2 from the germline V gene are SNHLY and FYNNEI. CDR3 size: 12 residues. The V and J ends lost 5 bases and 6 bases respectively, with 7 bases between them. The DNA for the CDR3 is TGTGCCAGCAGTCTGTCGTCCGGGGAGCTGTTTTTT. Its translation: CASSLSSGELFF. The whole variable domain, remainder taken from reference TRBV2 and TRBJ2-2, is EPEVTQTPSHQVTQMGQEVILRCVPISNHLYFYWYRQILGQKVEFLVSFYNNEISEKSEIFDDQFSVERPDGSNFTLKIRSTKLEDSAMYFCASSLSSGELFFGEGSRLTVL.

The chain has TRBV5-4 and TRBJ1-5, with a possible D match to TRBD1 (5 bases). Trimming shortened V by 4 bases and J by 0 bases, and 14 bases separated the two germline ends. In germline, CDR1 is SGHNT, CDR2 YYREEE (reference sequence). This CDR3 has 16 amino acids. CDR3 nucleotides: TGTGCCAGCAGCGCCGGGGGGACTAATAGCAATCAGCCCCAGCATTTT. Encoded protein: CASSAGGTNSNQPQHF.

The chain links TRBV2 to TRBJ1-2; D not resolved. Trimming left V 9 bases short and J 4 bases short, with 15 bases between. Germline CDR1 SNHLY, CDR2 FYNNEI. The CDR3 is made up of 13 amino acids. CDR3 region: CASHEGSRYGYTF. The CDR3 DNA reads TGTGCCAGTCACGAAGGGTCCCGCTATGGCTACACCTTC.

CDR3 nucleotide sequence: TGTGCCAGCAGTGCCCGTCAGGGGAGGGCCGGGGAGCTGTTTTTT. It specifies CASSARQGRAGELFF. The chain uses TRBV2 and TRBJ2-2, with D possibly being TRBD2 (7 bases). This CDR3 is 15 amino acids long. Trimming took off 4 bases at V and 6 bases at J, with 15 bases between the two ends. Germline CDR1 and CDR2: SNHLY and FYNNEI.

The CDR3 bases are TGTGCCAGCGAGGAGACAGGGGGCTACGAGCAGTACTTC. It translates to CASEETGGYEQYF. The chain is built from TRBV28 and TRBJ2-5; 9 bases agree with TRBD1. The J call could be wrong; TRBJ2-7 is a better fit for the DNA end. The CDR3 loop spans 13 amino acids. Germline CDR1 reads MDHEN; CDR2 reads SYDVKM.

The CDR3 region is CASRSGLSGNTIYF. The CDR3 DNA reads as TGTGCCAGCAGGTCAGGTTTGTCTGGAAACACCATATATTTT. V is TRBV28 and J is TRBJ1-3; D is undetermined. Trimming pared 6 bases from V and 1 base from J, leaving 10 bases between. The germline CDR1 and CDR2 sequences are MDHEN and SYDVKM. This CDR3 is built from 14 residues.

This clone appeared a few times. The CDR3 coding sequence is TGTGCCAGCAGTAGGGCAGGGTACGAGCAGTACTTC. Translating gives CASSRAGYEQYF. The chain joins TRBV25-1 to TRBJ2-7, with D maybe TRBD1 (5 bases). With 5 bases removed from V and 4 bases from J, the gap between germline ends came to 9 bases. Germline V CDR1 and CDR2: MGHDK, SYGVNS. The CDR3 sequence is 12 residues long.

This clone was seen a handful of times. The CDR3 protein is CATGTGRTGELFF. CDR3 DNA: TGTGCCACCGGGACAGGGCGAACCGGGGAGCTGTTTTTT. This chain joins TRBV19 and TRBJ2-2; 9 nucleotides align to TRBD1. V gave up 10 bases and J gave up 5 bases; unmatched junction bases: 5. Per the germline V gene, CDR1 is LNHDA and CDR2 is SQIVND (reference sequence). The CDR3 runs 13 residues. Using reference TRBV19 and TRBJ2-2 for the parts outside the CDR3, the full variable domain is DGGITQSPKYLFRKEGQNVTLSCEQNLNHDAMYWYRQDPGQGLRLIYYSQIVNDFQKGDIAEGYSVSREKKESFPLTVTSAQKNPTAFYLCATGTGRTGELFFGEGSRLTVL.

This clone was found a few times. This specimen includes other DNA sequences encoding the same CDR3. This rearrangement joins TRBV2 to TRBJ2-7, with 10 nucleotides matching TRBD1. V lost 8 bases, J lost 4 bases, and 2 bases stayed unmatched. The CDR3 extends over 12 amino acids. From germline, CDR1 is SNHLY and CDR2 FYNNEI. The CDR3 region has the DNA TGTGCCAGCCGGGACAGGGGATACGAGCAGTACTTC. Its translation: CASRDRGYEQYF.

The chain carries TRBV28 and TRBJ2-1; the D gene is possibly TRBD2 (5 bases). CDR3 length: 13 residues. V lost 7 bases to trimming and J lost 3 bases, with 10 bases between them. Germline loops: CDR1 MDHEN, CDR2 SYDVKM. The chain's CDR3 is CASTRTRYNEQFF. The CDR3, as DNA: TGTGCCAGCACTAGGACTCGCTACAATGAGCAGTTCTTC.

The chain has TRBV27 and TRBJ1-3; 7 nucleotides align to TRBD1. The CDR3 extends over 15 amino acids. The germline V gene encodes CDR1 MNHEY and CDR2 SMNVEV (reference sequence). V trimming: 4 bases; J trimming: 3 bases; junction bases outside the gene matches: 6. The CDR3 DNA is TGTGCCAGCAGTTCGGAACAGGGGATTGGAAACACCATATATTTT. This translates into CASSSEQGIGNTIYF.

The rearrangement uses TRBV19 and TRBJ2-5; 12 bases map to TRBD2. The trim removed 3 bases at V and 2 bases at J, leaving 4 bases unmatched. Germline-derived CDR1 and CDR2 are LNHDA and SQIVND (reference sequence). The CDR3 length is 16 residues. The CDR3 sequence: CASSIRLAGGQETQYF. The DNA of the CDR3 is TGTGCCAGTAGTATTCGTCTAGCGGGGGGGCAAGAGACCCAGTACTTC.

The chain uses TRBV25-1 and TRBJ1-5; the D is unclear. V was pared by 1 base and J by 5 bases, with 6 bases between. The CDR3 runs to 13 residues. Germline V gene data show CDR1 as MGHDK and CDR2 as SYGVNS. CDR3 in amino acids: CASSESWDQPQHF. The CDR3 DNA reads as TGTGCCAGCAGTGAATCATGGGATCAGCCCCAGCATTTT.

The chain joins TRBV6-5 to TRBJ2-7; D is uncertain. V lost 8 bases to trimming and J lost 5 bases, with 13 bases between them. The CDR3 contains 12 residues. The V gene's germline CDR1 is MNHEY and CDR2 SVGAGI. The CDR3 spells CASQGGKHEQYF. Here the CDR3 DNA reads TGTGCCAGCCAAGGCGGAAAGCACGAGCAGTACTTC.

This clone was recorded a few times. The rearrangement links TRBV27 to TRBJ1-2; D remains ambiguous. The germline V and J ends were trimmed by 3 bases and 5 bases, with 13 bases remaining between them. The CDR3 contains 14 residues. From germline, CDR1 is MNHEY and CDR2 SMNVEV (reference sequence). The CDR3 loop is CASSFTYNTYGYTF. CDR3 DNA: TGTGCCAGCAGTTTCACATATAATACATATGGCTACACCTTC.

The rearrangement joins TRBV2 to TRBJ1-2, with a possible D match to TRBD1 (5 bases). Germline V gene lookup returns CDR1 SNHLY and CDR2 FYNNEI. Trimming removed 1 base from V and 8 bases from J, with 11 bases in between. The CDR3 is 13 residues long. The CDR3 DNA follows: TGTGCCAGCAGTGAAGGCAGGGCAATCGGCTACACCTTC. This encodes CASSEGRAIGYTF.

The chain links TRBV6-5 to TRBJ1-2; 8 positions match TRBD1. V lost 6 bases, J lost 4 bases, and 7 bases stayed unmatched. This CDR3 spans 14 amino acids. Germline V gives CDR1 MNHEY, CDR2 SVGAGI. The CDR3 loop reads CASSPPGQGYGYTF. The CDR3 nucleotides are TGTGCCAGCAGCCCGCCTGGACAGGGCTATGGCTACACCTTC.

The chain couples TRBV7-9 to TRBJ1-5; D might be TRBD1 (6 bases). The CDR3 loop spans 15 amino acids. Deletions cut 5 bases from V and 3 bases from J, with 14 bases between. CDR1 and CDR2 (germline): SEHNR, FQNEAQ (reference sequence). The CDR3 sequence is CASSRGQLLNQPQHF. The DNA for the CDR3 is TGTGCCAGCAGCCGAGGACAGCTCCTCAATCAGCCCCAGCATTTT.

Remarks on this clone: A read error may produce the germline difference seen at one junction end. The rearrangement joins TRBV7-7 to TRBJ1-3; perhaps TRBD1 as D (6 bases). Germline CDR1 reads SSHAT; CDR2 reads FNYEAQ (reference sequence). The CDR3 consists of 14 residues. The CDR3 spells CASSPTGIANTIYF. CDR3 DNA: TGTGCTAGCAGCCCCACAGGGATCGCGAACACCATATATTTT.

The J gene is TRBJ2-1, the V gene TRBV7-6; 9 bases fit TRBD1. The CDR3 is 16 amino acids. CDR1 and CDR2 (germline): SGHVS, FNYEAQ. With 3 bases clipped from V and 2 bases from J, the junction kept 5 bases outside the gene matches. CDR3 coding DNA: TGTGCCAGCAGCTTGGTACAGGGGGCCACCTACAATGAGCAGTTCTTC. It is translated as CASSLVQGATYNEQFF.